Sequencing of this T cell receptor beta chain was carried out in a study of tumor-infiltrating lymphocytes in primary liver carcinoma. About the study: The patients comprised men and women between the ages of 30 and 69 years.

The authors made TCR beta cDNA from around 500 ng total RNA with a constant-region primer. Slightly modified ARM-PCR served as the procedure for the TCR beta libraries. These libraries came from three rounds of nested multiplex PCR. One entry per CDR3 protein results from TCRdb running MiXCR on the multiplex PCR reads. Here the sample spans about 180,000 distinct CDR3 sequences, less than 65% being singletons. This clonotype was found a few times. Unsorted whole blood supplied the RNA, and germline DNA was extracted too. The clonotype was recovered from a man aged 35-49 years with primary liver carcinoma and hepatitis B virus infection. The material sequenced was peripheral blood.

CDR3 sequence reads: CASTPGPNQPQHF. The CDR3 DNA follows: TGTGCCAGCACCCCCGGGCCTAATCAGCCCCAGCATTTT. V gene TRBV6-6 combines with J gene TRBJ1-5; D is unclear. CDR1 and CDR2 from the germline V gene are MNHNY and SVGAGI (reference sequence). CDR3 size: 13 residues. V lost 7 bases, J lost 4 bases, and 11 bases lay in between.